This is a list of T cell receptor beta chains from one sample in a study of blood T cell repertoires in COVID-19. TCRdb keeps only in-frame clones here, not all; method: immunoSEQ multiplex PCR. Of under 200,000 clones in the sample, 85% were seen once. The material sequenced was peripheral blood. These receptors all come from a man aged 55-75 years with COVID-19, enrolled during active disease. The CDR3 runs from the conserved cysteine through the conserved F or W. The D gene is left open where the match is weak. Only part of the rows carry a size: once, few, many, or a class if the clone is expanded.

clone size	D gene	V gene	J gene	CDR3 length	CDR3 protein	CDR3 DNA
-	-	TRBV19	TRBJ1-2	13	CASSIGGNYGYTF	TGTGCCAGTAGTATAGGGGGCAACTATGGCTACACCTTC
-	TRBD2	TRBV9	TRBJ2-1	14	CASSVGTSGEEQFF	TGTGCCAGCAGCGTCGGGACTAGCGGAGAAGAGCAGTTCTTC
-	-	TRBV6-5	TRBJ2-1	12	CASSPIHNEQFF	TGTGCCAGCAGTCCTATCCACAATGAGCAGTTCTTC
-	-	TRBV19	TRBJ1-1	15	CASSISSPLNTEAFF	TGTGCCAGTAGTATTAGCTCCCCACTGAACACTGAAGCTTTCTTT
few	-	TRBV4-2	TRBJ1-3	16	CASSQDRGVPGNTIYF	TGTGCCAGCAGCCAAGATCGGGGTGTACCCGGAAACACCATATATTTT
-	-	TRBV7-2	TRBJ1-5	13	CASSLAANQPQHF	TGTGCCAGCAGCTTAGCAGCAAATCAGCCCCAGCATTTT
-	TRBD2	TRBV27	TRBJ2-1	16	CASSLRGGSSYNEQFF	TGTGCCAGCAGTTTACGCGGCGGGAGCTCCTACAATGAGCAGTTCTTC
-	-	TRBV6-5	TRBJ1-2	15	CASSYKRGSNYGYTF	TGTGCCAGCAGTTACAAGCGGGGTTCTAACTATGGCTACACCTTC
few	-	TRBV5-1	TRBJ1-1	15	CASSPLGGLNTEAFF	TGCGCCAGCAGCCCCCTTGGGGGCTTGAACACTGAAGCTTTCTTT
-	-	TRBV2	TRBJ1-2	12	CASSEYAVGYTF	TGTGCCAGCAGTGAATATGCGGTGGGCTACACCTTC
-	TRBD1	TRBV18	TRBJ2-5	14	CASSPQGAQETQYF	TGTGCCAGCTCACCACAGGGGGCGCAAGAGACCCAGTACTTC
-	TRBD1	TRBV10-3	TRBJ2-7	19	CAISESRDRVGLWSYEQYF	TGTGCCATCAGTGAGTCGAGGGACAGGGTGGGATTGTGGTCCTACGAGCAGTACTTC
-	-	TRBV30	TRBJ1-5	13	CAWSVGEAQPQHF	TGTGCCTGGAGTGTAGGGGAGGCTCAGCCCCAGCATTTT
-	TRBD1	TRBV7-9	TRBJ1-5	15	CASSQGTGSNQPQHF	TGTGCCAGCAGCCAAGGGACAGGGAGTAATCAGCCCCAGCATTTT
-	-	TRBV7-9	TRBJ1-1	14	CASSAGQLNTEAFF	TGTGCCAGCAGCGCCGGACAGCTGAACACTGAAGCTTTCTTT
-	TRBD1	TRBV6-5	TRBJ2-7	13	CATGGQGDYEQYF	TGTGCCACGGGGGGACAGGGGGACTACGAGCAGTACTTC
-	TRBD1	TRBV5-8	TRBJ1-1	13	CASSSDRGRKAFF	TGTGCCAGCAGCTCGGACAGGGGCCGAAAAGCTTTCTTT
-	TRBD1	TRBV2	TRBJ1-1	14	CASSEKRTGVEAFF	TGTGCCAGCAGTGAAAAGCGGACAGGGGTTGAAGCTTTCTTT
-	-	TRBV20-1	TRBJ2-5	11	CSASRRETQYF	TGCAGTGCCTCGAGGCGAGAGACCCAGTACTTC
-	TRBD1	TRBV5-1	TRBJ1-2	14	CASSWGDRVRGYTF	TGCGCCAGCAGTTGGGGCGACAGGGTACGTGGCTACACCTTC
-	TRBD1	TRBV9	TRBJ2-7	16	CASSVDPAGGVYEQYF	TGTGCCAGCAGCGTAGACCCCGCAGGGGGCGTTTACGAGCAGTACTTC
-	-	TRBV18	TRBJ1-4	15	CASSPRRATNEKLFF	TGTGCCAGCTCACCACGCAGGGCAACTAATGAAAAACTGTTTTTT
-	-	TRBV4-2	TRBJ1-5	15	CASSQNPVSLQPQHF	TGTGCCAGCAGCCAAAATCCCGTGAGTCTTCAGCCCCAGCATTTT
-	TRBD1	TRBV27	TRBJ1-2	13	CANPGQEFYGYTF	TGTGCCAACCCCGGACAGGAATTTTATGGCTACACCTTC
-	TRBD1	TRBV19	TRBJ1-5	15	CASRGGQGVTQPQHF	TGTGCCAGTAGGGGGGGACAGGGGGTAACTCAGCCCCAGCATTTT
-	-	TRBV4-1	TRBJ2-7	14	CASSQSLVSDEQYF	TGCGCCAGCAGCCAATCCTTGGTCAGCGACGAGCAGTACTTC
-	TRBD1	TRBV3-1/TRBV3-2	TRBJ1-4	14	CASRQTGSNEKLFF	TGTGCCAGCAGGCAGACAGGGTCTAATGAAAAACTGTTTTTT
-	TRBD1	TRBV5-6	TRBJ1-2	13	CASSLRQGDGYTF	TGTGCCAGCAGCTTGCGACAGGGGGATGGCTACACCTTC
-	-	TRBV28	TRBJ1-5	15	CASSPSGGTRQPQHF	TGTGCCAGCAGTCCCTCGGGGGGGACGCGGCAGCCCCAGCATTTT
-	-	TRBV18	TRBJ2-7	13	CASSPSALGEQYF	TGTGCCAGCTCACCAAGCGCCCTTGGTGAGCAGTACTTC
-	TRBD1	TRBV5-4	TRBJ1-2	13	CASSRDSLYGYTF	TGTGCCAGCAGTAGGGACAGCCTCTATGGCTACACCTTC
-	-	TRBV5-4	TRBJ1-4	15	CASRLTTATNEKLFF	TGTGCCAGCAGACTCACGACAGCAACTAATGAAAAACTGTTTTTT
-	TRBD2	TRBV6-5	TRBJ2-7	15	CASRLGLADSYEQYF	TGTGCCAGCAGACTGGGACTAGCGGACTCCTACGAGCAGTACTTC
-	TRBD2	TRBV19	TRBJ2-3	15	CASSTAGGGTDTQYF	TGTGCCAGTAGTACAGCGGGAGGGGGCACAGATACGCAGTATTTT
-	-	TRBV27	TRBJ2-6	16	CASSADFPSGANVLTF	TGTGCCAGCAGTGCAGACTTCCCCTCTGGGGCCAACGTCCTGACTTTC
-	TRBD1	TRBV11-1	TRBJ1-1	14	CASSPRGVGTEAFF	TGTGCCAGCAGCCCCAGGGGGGTGGGCACTGAAGCTTTCTTT
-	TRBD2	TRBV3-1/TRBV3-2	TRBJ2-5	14	CASSLVAGEGTQYF	TGTGCCAGCAGCCTTGTAGCGGGAGAGGGGACCCAGTACTTC